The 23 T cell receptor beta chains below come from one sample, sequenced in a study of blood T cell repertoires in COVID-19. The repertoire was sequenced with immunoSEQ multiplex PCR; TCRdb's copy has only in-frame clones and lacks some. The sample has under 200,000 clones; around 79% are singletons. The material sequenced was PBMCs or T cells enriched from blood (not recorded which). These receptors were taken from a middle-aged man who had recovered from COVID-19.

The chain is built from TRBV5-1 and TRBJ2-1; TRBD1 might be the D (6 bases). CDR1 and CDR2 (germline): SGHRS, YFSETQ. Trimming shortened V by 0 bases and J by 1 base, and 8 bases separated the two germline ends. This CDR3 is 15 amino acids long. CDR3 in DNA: TGCGCCAGCAGCTTGGAACAGGGATCCTACAATGAGCAGTTCTTC. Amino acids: CASSLEQGSYNEQFF.

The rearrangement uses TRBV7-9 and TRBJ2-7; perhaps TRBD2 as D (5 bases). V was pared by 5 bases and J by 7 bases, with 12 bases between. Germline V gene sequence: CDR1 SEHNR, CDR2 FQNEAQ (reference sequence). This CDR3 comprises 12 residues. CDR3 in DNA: TGTGCCAGCAGCCCGTCTAGCTTGGAGCAGTACTTC. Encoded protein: CASSPSSLEQYF.

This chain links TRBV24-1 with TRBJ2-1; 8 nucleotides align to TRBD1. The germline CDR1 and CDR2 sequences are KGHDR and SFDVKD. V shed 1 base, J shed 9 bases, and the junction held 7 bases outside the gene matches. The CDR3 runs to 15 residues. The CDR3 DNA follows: TGTGCCACCAGTGATTTCGGGCAGGGGGCGGGTGAGCAGTTCTTC. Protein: CATSDFGQGAGEQFF.

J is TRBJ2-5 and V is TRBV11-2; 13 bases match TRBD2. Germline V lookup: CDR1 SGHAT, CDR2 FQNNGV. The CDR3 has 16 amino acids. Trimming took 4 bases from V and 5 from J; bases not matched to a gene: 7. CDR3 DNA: TGTGCCAGCAGCTCATGGACTAGCGGGAGCCTGGAGACCCAGTACTTC. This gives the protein CASSSWTSGSLETQYF.

The CDR3 region is CASRRDRVIGNTIYF. DNA for the CDR3: TGTGCCAGCAGAAGGGACAGGGTGATCGGAAACACCATATATTTT. V usage is TRBV6-5 and J usage is TRBJ1-3; 9 positions match TRBD1. Germline V gene sequence: CDR1 MNHEY, CDR2 SVGAGI. The CDR3 totals 15 residues. The J segment lost 4 bases and the V segment lost 6 bases, leaving 7 bases of the junction unmatched.

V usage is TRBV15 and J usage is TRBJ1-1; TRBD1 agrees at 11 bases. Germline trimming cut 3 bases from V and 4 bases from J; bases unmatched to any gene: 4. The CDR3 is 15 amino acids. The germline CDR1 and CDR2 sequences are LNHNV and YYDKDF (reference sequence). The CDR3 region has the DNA TGTGCCACCAGCAGGGGACAGGGGGATGTCACTGAAGCTTTCTTT. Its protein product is CATSRGQGDVTEAFF.

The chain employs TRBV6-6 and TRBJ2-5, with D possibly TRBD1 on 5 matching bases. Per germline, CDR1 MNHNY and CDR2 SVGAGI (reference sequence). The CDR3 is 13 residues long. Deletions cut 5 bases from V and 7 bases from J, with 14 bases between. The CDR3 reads CASSQQGVGTQYF. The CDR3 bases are TGTGCCAGCAGTCAACAAGGGGTCGGGACCCAGTACTTC.

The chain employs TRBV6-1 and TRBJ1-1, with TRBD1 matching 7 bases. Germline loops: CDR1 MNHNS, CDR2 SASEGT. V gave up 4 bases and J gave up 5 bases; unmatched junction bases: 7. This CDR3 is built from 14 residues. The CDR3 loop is CASSVATGETEAFF. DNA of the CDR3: TGTGCCAGCAGTGTAGCTACAGGGGAGACTGAAGCTTTCTTT.

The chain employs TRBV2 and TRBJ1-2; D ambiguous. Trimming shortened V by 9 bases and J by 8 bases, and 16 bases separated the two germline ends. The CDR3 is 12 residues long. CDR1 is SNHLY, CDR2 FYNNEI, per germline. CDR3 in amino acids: CARNWAIQGYTF. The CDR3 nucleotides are TGTGCCAGGAATTGGGCTATTCAGGGCTACACCTTC.

CDR3 sequence: CASSKGYNSPLHF. In nucleotides, the CDR3 is TGTGCCAGCAGTAAGGGGTATAATTCACCCCTCCACTTT. This sequence joins TRBV12-3 or TRBV12-4 and TRBJ1-6, with a tentative D call TRBD1 (5 bases). Trimming took off 5 bases at V and 4 bases at J, with 6 bases between the two ends. The CDR3 length is 13 residues.

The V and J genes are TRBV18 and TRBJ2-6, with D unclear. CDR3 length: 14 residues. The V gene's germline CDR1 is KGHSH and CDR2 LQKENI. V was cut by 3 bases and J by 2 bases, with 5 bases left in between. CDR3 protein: CASSPLAGANVLTF. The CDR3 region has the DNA TGTGCCAGCTCACCGCTAGCTGGGGCCAACGTCCTGACTTTC.

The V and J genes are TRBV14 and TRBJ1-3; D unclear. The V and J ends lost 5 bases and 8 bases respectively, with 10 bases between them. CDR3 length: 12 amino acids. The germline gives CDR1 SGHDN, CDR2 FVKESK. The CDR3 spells CASSDKGYTIYF. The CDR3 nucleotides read TGTGCCAGCAGCGACAAAGGTTACACCATATATTTT.

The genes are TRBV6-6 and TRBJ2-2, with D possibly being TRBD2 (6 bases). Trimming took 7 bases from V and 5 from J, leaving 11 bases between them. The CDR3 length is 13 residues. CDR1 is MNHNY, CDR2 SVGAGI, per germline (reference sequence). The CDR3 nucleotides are TGTGCCAGCAAACCCGGAGGGACCGGGGAGCTGTTTTTT. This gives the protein CASKPGGTGELFF.

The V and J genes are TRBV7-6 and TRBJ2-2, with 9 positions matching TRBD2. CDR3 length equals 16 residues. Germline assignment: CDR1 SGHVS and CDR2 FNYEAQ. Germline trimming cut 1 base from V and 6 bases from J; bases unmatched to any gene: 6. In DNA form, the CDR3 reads TGTGCCAGCAGCTTAGTGGTAGCGGGGGACGCCGGGGAGCTGTTTTTT. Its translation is CASSLVVAGDAGELFF.

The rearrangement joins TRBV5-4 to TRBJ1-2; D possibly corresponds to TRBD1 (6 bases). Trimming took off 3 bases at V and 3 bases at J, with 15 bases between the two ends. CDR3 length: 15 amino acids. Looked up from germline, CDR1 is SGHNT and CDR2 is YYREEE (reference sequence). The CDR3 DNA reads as TGTGCCAGCAGCTACGGGACATCCCAGGACTATGGCTACACCTTC. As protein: CASSYGTSQDYGYTF.

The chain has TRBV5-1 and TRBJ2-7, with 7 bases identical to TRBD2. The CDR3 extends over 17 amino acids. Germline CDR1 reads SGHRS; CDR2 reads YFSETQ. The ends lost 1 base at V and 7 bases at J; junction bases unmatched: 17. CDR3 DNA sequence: TGCGCCAGCAGCTTGCCCCAAAGCGGGAAGGCTTTGGGGGAGCAGTACTTC. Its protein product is CASSLPQSGKALGEQYF.

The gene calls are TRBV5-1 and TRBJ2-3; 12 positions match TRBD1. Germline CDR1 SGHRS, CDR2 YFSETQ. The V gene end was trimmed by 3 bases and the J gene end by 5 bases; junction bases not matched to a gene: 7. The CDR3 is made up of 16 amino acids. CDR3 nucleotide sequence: TGCGCCAGCAGCTGGGACAGGGGGCGATTTGAAGATACGCAGTATTTT. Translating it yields CASSWDRGRFEDTQYF.

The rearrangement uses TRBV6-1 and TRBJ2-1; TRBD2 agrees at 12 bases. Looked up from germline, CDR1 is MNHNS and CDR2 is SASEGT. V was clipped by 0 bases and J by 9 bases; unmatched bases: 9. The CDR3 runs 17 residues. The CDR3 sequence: CASSEAFTGLAGFEQFF. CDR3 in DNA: TGTGCCAGCAGTGAAGCCTTCACGGGACTAGCGGGCTTTGAGCAGTTCTTC.

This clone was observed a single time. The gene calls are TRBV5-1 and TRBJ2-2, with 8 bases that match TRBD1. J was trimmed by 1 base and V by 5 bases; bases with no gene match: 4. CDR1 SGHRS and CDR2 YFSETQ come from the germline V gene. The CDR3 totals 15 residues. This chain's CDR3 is CASRSGTGNTGELFF. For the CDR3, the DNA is TGCGCCAGCAGATCCGGGACAGGGAACACCGGGGAGCTGTTTTTT.

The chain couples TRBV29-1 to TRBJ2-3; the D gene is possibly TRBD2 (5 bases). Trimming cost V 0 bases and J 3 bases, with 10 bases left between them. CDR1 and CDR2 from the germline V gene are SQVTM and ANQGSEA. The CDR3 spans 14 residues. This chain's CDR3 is CSVEDLRGTDTQYF. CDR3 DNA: TGCAGCGTTGAAGATCTTCGGGGAACAGATACGCAGTATTTT.

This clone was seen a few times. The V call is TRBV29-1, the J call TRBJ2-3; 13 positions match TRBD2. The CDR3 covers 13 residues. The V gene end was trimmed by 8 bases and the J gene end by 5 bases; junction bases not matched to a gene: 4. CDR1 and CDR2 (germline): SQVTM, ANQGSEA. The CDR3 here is CSTRTSGGDTQYF. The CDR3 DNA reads TGCAGCACGCGGACTAGCGGGGGAGATACGCAGTATTTT.

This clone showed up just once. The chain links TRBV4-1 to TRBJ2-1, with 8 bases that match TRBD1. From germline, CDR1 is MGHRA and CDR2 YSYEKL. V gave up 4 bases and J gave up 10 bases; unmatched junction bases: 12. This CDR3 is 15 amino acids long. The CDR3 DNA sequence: TGCGCCAGCAGCCGAGGACAGGGACCCCATACCGAGCAGTTCTTC. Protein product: CASSRGQGPHTEQFF.

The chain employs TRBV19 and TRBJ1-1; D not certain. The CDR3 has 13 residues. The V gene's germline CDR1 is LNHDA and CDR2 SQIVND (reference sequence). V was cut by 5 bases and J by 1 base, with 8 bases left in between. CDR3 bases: TGTGCCAGTAGTTCAGTCCCGAACACTGAAGCTTTCTTT. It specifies CASSSVPNTEAFF.